Below, 32 T cell receptor beta chains from the same sample are listed, as sequenced in a study of OX40 agonist ivuxolimab in advanced cancers. Measured with immunoSEQ multiplex PCR; TCRdb has only the in-frame clones, and not every one. Of tens of thousands of clones in the sample, approximately 80% were seen once. The sequencing used CD4+ or CD8+ T cells sorted from blood, collected in a trial of the OX40 agonist ivuxolimab. These TCRs come from an adult with an advanced solid tumor such as melanoma, head and neck, liver or kidney cancer.

J is TRBJ2-1 and V is TRBV7-9, with D uncertain. V lost 3 bases to trimming and J lost 5 bases, with 11 bases between them. The CDR3 runs to 14 residues. The V gene's germline CDR1 is SEHNR and CDR2 FQNEAQ (reference sequence). The CDR3 region is CASSFARADNEQFF. The CDR3 region has the DNA TGTGCCAGCAGCTTTGCTAGGGCCGACAATGAGCAGTTCTTC. The full variable domain, rest sourced from reference TRBV7-9 and TRBJ2-1, is DTGVSQNPRHKITKRGQNVTFRCDPISEHNRLYWYRQTLGQGPEFLTYFQNEAQLEKSRLLSDRFSAERPKGSFSTLEIQRTEQGDSAMYLCASSFARADNEQFFGPGTRLTVL.

This rearrangement joins TRBV5-6 to TRBJ2-7, with 10 positions matching TRBD2. V shed 2 bases, J shed 6 bases, and the junction held 8 bases outside the gene matches. CDR3 length equals 15 residues. From germline, CDR1 is SGHDT and CDR2 YYEEEE. CDR3 sequence (DNA): TGTGCCAGCAGCTTAGCGGGAGGGCTTATAGGCGAGCAGTACTTC. Translation gives CASSLAGGLIGEQYF.

CDR3 amino acids: CASSSNSKGNTIYF. In DNA, the CDR3 is TGTGCCAGCAGCTCTAACTCGAAAGGAAACACCATATATTTT. The rearrangement uses TRBV11-3 and TRBJ1-3; D is uncertain. Germline assignment: CDR1 SGHNT and CDR2 YENEEA. The CDR3 extends over 14 amino acids. Between the trimmed V and J ends, which lost 4 bases and 4 bases, there was a span of 11 bases.

This chain connects TRBV5-1 to TRBJ2-1, with TRBD1 matching 7 bases. CDR1 and CDR2 from the germline V gene are SGHRS and YFSETQ. V lost 4 bases and J lost 0; bases outside the gene matches: 7. This CDR3 is 16 amino acids long. CDR3: CASSPQGLYSYNEQFF. The CDR3 DNA sequence: TGCGCCAGCAGCCCACAGGGGCTTTACTCCTACAATGAGCAGTTCTTC.

The chain carries TRBV7-6 and TRBJ2-5; weak D call: TRBD2 (6 bases). The V end lost 1 base, the J end lost 5 bases, and 11 bases lay between the germline ends. CDR3 length equals 14 residues. CDR1 and CDR2 (germline): SGHVS, FNYEAQ. The CDR3 nucleotides read TGTGCCAGCAGCTTAGTGGGAGGTGGGGAGACCCAGTACTTC. Protein product: CASSLVGGGETQYF. The full variable domain, completed using reference TRBV7-6 and TRBJ2-5, is GAGVSQSPRYKVTKRGQDVALRCDPISGHVSLYWYRQALGQGPEFLTYFNYEAQQDKSGLPNDRFSAERPEGSISTLTIQRTEQRDSAMYRCASSLVGGGETQYFGPGTRLLVL.

The J gene is TRBJ1-2, the V gene TRBV6-1; no clear D gene. The CDR3 has 15 residues. Looked up from germline, CDR1 is MNHNS and CDR2 is SASEGT. V was cut by 0 bases and J by 0 bases, with 8 bases left in between. For the CDR3, the DNA is TGTGCCAGCAGTGAAGCGAAGGGAACTAACTATGGCTACACCTTC. Residues: CASSEAKGTNYGYTF.

The chain links TRBV27 to TRBJ1-1; no firm D call. V lost 6 bases, J lost 1 base, and 9 bases lay in between. Per the germline V gene, CDR1 is MNHEY and CDR2 is SMNVEV (reference sequence). This CDR3 region has 13 residues. Written as DNA, the CDR3 is TGTGCCAGCAGGACCTACCGGAACACTGAAGCTTTCTTT. This encodes CASRTYRNTEAFF.

This clone was counted a few times. Here the CDR3 reads CASSSAGRTYEQYF. As DNA, the CDR3 is TGTGCCAGCAGCTCTGCGGGACGGACCTACGAGCAGTACTTC. The rearrangement joins TRBV5-6 to TRBJ2-7; D perhaps matches TRBD2 (6 bases). The CDR3 consists of 14 residues. In germline, CDR1 is SGHDT, CDR2 YYEEEE. Trimming pared 3 bases from V and 2 bases from J, leaving 12 bases between.

The chain joins TRBV6-1 to TRBJ2-4; D unresolved. V lost 0 bases to trimming and J lost 2 bases, with 8 bases between them. Per germline, CDR1 MNHNS and CDR2 SASEGT. CDR3 size: 15 residues. CDR3 in amino acids: CASSEAHSTKNIQYF. The CDR3 nucleotides read TGTGCCAGCAGTGAAGCCCACTCGACCAAAAACATTCAGTACTTC.

J is TRBJ2-2 and V is TRBV19; D may be TRBD2 (6 bases). CDR1 is LNHDA, CDR2 SQIVND, per germline (reference sequence). This CDR3 contains 15 residues. V shed 8 bases and J shed 3 bases, with 16 bases lying between them. CDR3 DNA: TGTGCCAGTCCCTCCCGCGGGGAATACACCGGGGAGCTGTTTTTT. Translated, it gives CASPSRGEYTGELFF.

Turning to this clone: This sample includes further DNA sequences coding for the same CDR3. The chain has TRBV18 and TRBJ1-5; 10 bases are a match to TRBD1. Per the germline V gene, CDR1 is KGHSH and CDR2 is LQKENI. The trim removed 3 bases at V and 1 base at J, leaving 6 bases unmatched. The CDR3 has 17 amino acids. CDR3 sequence (DNA): TGTGCCAGCTCACCCCCGGGACAGGGGTACAGCAATCAGCCCCAGCATTTT. It yields the protein CASSPPGQGYSNQPQHF.

This chain joins TRBV18 and TRBJ1-2; 11 nucleotides match TRBD1. The CDR3 is 14 residues long. V lost 4 bases and J lost 8; bases outside the gene matches: 6. Per the germline V gene, CDR1 is KGHSH and CDR2 is LQKENI. In DNA, the CDR3 is TGTGCCAGCTCACTCTGGGGACAGGGGGACGGCTACACCTTC. Translation: CASSLWGQGDGYTF.

The chain carries TRBV5-1 and TRBJ2-5; tentatively, D is TRBD1 or TRBD2 (5 bases each). Germline V gene data show CDR1 as SGHRS and CDR2 as YFSETQ. Trimming took 4 bases from V and 2 from J, leaving 21 bases between them. The CDR3 runs 17 residues. Here the CDR3 DNA reads TGCGCCAGCAGCCTGAGGGACCAACCCCTGGGGCAAGAGACCCAGTACTTC. It yields the protein CASSLRDQPLGQETQYF.

This CDR3 is CASSQGLSSYNEQFF. The CDR3 DNA follows: TGTGCCAGCAGCCAGGGACTAAGTTCCTACAATGAGCAGTTCTTC. V and J are TRBV6-5 and TRBJ2-1; 7 positions agree with TRBD2. The CDR3 is 15 residues long. V shed 6 bases and J 1 base; nucleotides not matched to a gene: 6. Germline CDR1 is MNHEY and CDR2 is SVGAGI.

The V gene is TRBV10-2, the J gene TRBJ2-5, with D unclear. The CDR3 runs to 12 residues. Per the germline V gene, CDR1 is WSHSY and CDR2 is SAAADI. With 2 bases removed from V and 4 bases from J, the gap between germline ends came to 5 bases. CDR3 bases: TGCGCCAGCAGTGAGCCGACAGAGACCCAGTACTTC. This gives the protein CASSEPTETQYF.

The chain recombines TRBV19 with TRBJ2-7; D unclear. Germline CDR1 reads LNHDA; CDR2 reads SQIVND (reference sequence). V was pared by 5 bases and J by 6 bases, with 14 bases between. This CDR3 has 13 amino acids. In DNA, the CDR3 is TGTGCCAGTAGTCACCGTGGCAGTTCCGAGCAGTACTTC. It specifies CASSHRGSSEQYF.

The chain links TRBV15 to TRBJ2-7; D is ambiguous. The CDR3 covers 13 residues. V lost 0 bases and J lost 3, with 6 bases in between. CDR1 LNHNV and CDR2 YYDKDF come from the germline V gene (reference sequence). DNA for the CDR3: TGTGCCACCAGCAGAGACCGGAACTACGAGCAGTACTTC. It is translated as CATSRDRNYEQYF.

About this clone: A much larger clone lies a single base off, so this may be a read error. In the same sample, other DNA sequences code for this CDR3. V and J are TRBV10-1 and TRBJ1-1; no clear D gene. The CDR3 extends over 13 amino acids. V shed 0 bases and J shed 1 base, with 3 bases lying between them. Germline CDR1 and CDR2: WNHNN and SYGVQD (reference sequence). CDR3 region: CASSESPNTEAFF. DNA of the CDR3: TGCGCCAGCAGTGAGTCCCCGAACACTGAAGCTTTCTTT.

This clone was picked up a small number of times. This chain joins TRBV7-6 and TRBJ1-1; no clear D. The V gene lost 3 bases and the J gene lost 0 bases, with 8 bases spanning the gap. There are 14 residues in the CDR3. CDR1 is SGHVS, CDR2 FNYEAQ, per germline. CDR3 loop: CASSLGRMNTEAFF. CDR3 bases: TGTGCCAGCAGCTTGGGCAGGATGAACACTGAAGCTTTCTTT.

J is TRBJ2-7 and V is TRBV5-1; the D gene could be TRBD1 or TRBD2 (5 bases each). Germline V lookup: CDR1 SGHRS, CDR2 YFSETQ. The V end lost 4 bases, the J end lost 5 bases, and 22 bases lay between the germline ends. The CDR3 is made up of 16 amino acids. The CDR3 sequence is CASSIKTGTLGDEQYF. CDR3 DNA: TGCGCCAGCAGCATAAAAACCGGGACCCTAGGAGACGAGCAGTACTTC. Complete variable domain (other parts from reference TRBV5-1 and TRBJ2-7): KAGVTQTPRYLIKTRGQQVTLSCSPISGHRSVSWYQQTPGQGLQFLFEYFSETQRNKGNFPGRFSGRQFSNSRSEMNVSTLELGDSALYLCASSIKTGTLGDEQYFGPGTRLTVT.

The rearrangement links TRBV5-4 to TRBJ1-2; TRBD1 is a possible D gene (6 bases). V lost 4 bases and J 1 base, leaving 11 bases between the germline ends. CDR3 length: 14 residues. CDR1 is SGHNT, CDR2 YYREEE, per germline (reference sequence). The CDR3 region is CASSGGPHNYGYTF. The CDR3 DNA reads TGTGCCAGCAGCGGGGGGCCTCATAACTATGGCTACACCTTC.

The chain carries TRBV6-1 and TRBJ1-2; TRBD1 aligns across 7 bases. The V gene's germline CDR1 is MNHNS and CDR2 SASEGT. V was clipped by 1 base and J by 4 bases; unmatched bases: 3. The CDR3 contains 14 residues. The CDR3 loop is CASSEGTGLYGYTF. CDR3 nucleotide sequence: TGTGCCAGCAGTGAAGGGACAGGCCTCTATGGCTACACCTTC.

There are a few counts of this clone. The chain is built from TRBV7-9 and TRBJ2-3; tentatively, D is TRBD2 (5 bases). V gave up 8 bases and J gave up 9 bases, with 15 bases separating them. CDR1 SEHNR and CDR2 FQNEAQ come from the germline V gene (reference sequence). This CDR3 region has 12 residues. The CDR3 here is CASSLAGNTQYF. The CDR3 DNA follows: TGTGCCAGCTCCTTAGCCGGGAACACGCAGTATTTT.

The V and J genes are TRBV27 and TRBJ2-1; no clear D gene. This CDR3 spans 13 amino acids. V was pared by 5 bases and J by 8 bases, with 13 bases between. The germline V gene has CDR1 MNHEY and CDR2 SMNVEV (reference sequence). CDR3 region: CASSPSHRDEQFF. Written as DNA, the CDR3 is TGTGCCAGCAGTCCTTCACACAGAGATGAGCAGTTCTTC.

This clone was seen only a few times. This chain joins TRBV10-3 and TRBJ2-3; no clear D. CDR1 ENHRY and CDR2 SYGVKD come from the germline V gene. With 6 bases removed from V and 3 bases from J, the gap between germline ends came to 10 bases. The CDR3 has 13 amino acids. The chain's CDR3 is CAISQEVTDTQYF. The DNA of the CDR3 is TGTGCCATCAGCCAAGAGGTTACAGATACGCAGTATTTT.

The rearrangement links TRBV5-6 to TRBJ2-3; possibly TRBD1 or TRBD2 for D (5 bases each). The CDR3 has 15 amino acids. The V end was cut by 3 bases, the J end by 3 bases, with 14 bases between. Germline lookup yields CDR1 SGHDT and CDR2 YYEEEE. For the CDR3, the DNA is TGTGCCAGCAGCTCTCCGGGACCAGAGACAGATACGCAGTATTTT. It codes for CASSSPGPETDTQYF.

The chain is built from TRBV2 and TRBJ1-5, with D unclear. Looked up from germline, CDR1 is SNHLY and CDR2 is FYNNEI. The CDR3 has 17 amino acids. V was shortened by 4 bases and J by 0 bases, with 16 bases between the two germline ends. The CDR3 nucleotides read TGTGCCAGCAGTGTGGAGGGCAGAGACCATAGCAATCAGCCCCAGCATTTT. Its translation: CASSVEGRDHSNQPQHF.

The gene calls are TRBV29-1 and TRBJ2-1; the D is unclear. Trimming took off 4 bases at V and 2 bases at J, with 6 bases between the two ends. CDR3 length equals 12 residues. Per germline, CDR1 SQVTM and CDR2 ANQGSEA. The CDR3 loop is CSVAATYNEQFF. The CDR3 bases are TGCAGCGTTGCCGCCACCTACAATGAGCAGTTCTTC.

The J gene is TRBJ1-1, the V gene TRBV6-5; 7 nucleotides agree with TRBD1. The CDR3 has 15 residues. Germline loops: CDR1 MNHEY, CDR2 SVGAGI. V shed 2 bases and J 4 bases; nucleotides not matched to a gene: 7. The CDR3 region has the DNA TGTGCCAGCAGTTACCCGGGACAGTTTGGCACTGAAGCTTTCTTT. Translated: CASSYPGQFGTEAFF.

The CDR3 DNA reads TGTGCCATCAGTGCGTGGGGGGCCACAGATACGCAGTATTTT. This translates into CAISAWGATDTQYF. The chain is built from TRBV10-3 and TRBJ2-3; D may be TRBD1 or TRBD2 (6 bases each). The germline V gene has CDR1 ENHRY and CDR2 SYGVKD. Trimming removed 4 bases from V and 2 bases from J, with 10 bases in between. The CDR3 consists of 14 residues.

The chain joins TRBV6-1 to TRBJ1-1; no clear D. The CDR3 totals 13 residues. Deletions cut 4 bases from V and 9 bases from J, with 15 bases between. Per germline, CDR1 MNHNS and CDR2 SASEGT. The CDR3 region has the DNA TGTGCCAGCAGTGGGGCGCTCAGAGGGCAAGCTTTCTTT. Its protein is CASSGALRGQAFF.

This clone was seen a few times. The gene calls are TRBV30 and TRBJ1-5; the D gene is possibly TRBD1 (5 bases). Germline-derived CDR1 and CDR2 are GTSNPN and SVGIG (reference sequence). V was shortened by 5 bases and J by 1 base, with 9 bases between the two germline ends. The CDR3 consists of 13 residues. The CDR3 sequence is CAWGDGSNQPQHF. CDR3 sequence (DNA): TGTGCCTGGGGGGACGGGAGCAATCAGCCCCAGCATTTT.